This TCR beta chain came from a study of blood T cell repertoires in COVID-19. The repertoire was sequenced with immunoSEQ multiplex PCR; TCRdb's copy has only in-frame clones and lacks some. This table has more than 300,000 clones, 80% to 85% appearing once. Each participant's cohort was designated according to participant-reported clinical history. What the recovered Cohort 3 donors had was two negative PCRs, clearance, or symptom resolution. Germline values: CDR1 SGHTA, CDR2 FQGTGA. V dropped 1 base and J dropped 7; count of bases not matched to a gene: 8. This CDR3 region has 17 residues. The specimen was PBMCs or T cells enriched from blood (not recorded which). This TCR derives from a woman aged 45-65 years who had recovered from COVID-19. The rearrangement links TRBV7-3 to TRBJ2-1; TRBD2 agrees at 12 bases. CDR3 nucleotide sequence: TGTGCCAGCAGCTTAATCCCTCTAGCGGGGGGGTCGAATGAGCAGTTCTTC. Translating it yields CASSLIPLAGGSNEQFF.